The clone carrying this TCR beta chain was seen more than once but under ten times. Its antigen is unknown. V trimming: 0 bases; J trimming: 3 bases; junction bases outside the gene matches: 15. Germline CDR1 is MGHRA and CDR2 is YSYEKL. There are 20 residues in the CDR3. This sample stems from a study of identical twins. Notes on the study in general: Excess sharing by twins proved weaker in beta out-of-frame sequences. For cord blood, abundant beta clonotypes had fewer insertions, unlike memory repertoires, which showed none.

Each cDNA held unique molecular identifiers, and template switching gave it a universal primer site. TCRdb processed the 5' RACE reads anew with MiXCR; each CDR3 protein has one entry. Altogether hundreds of thousands of distinct CDR3 sequences are present, 20% to 25% being singletons, with the ten largest covering roughly 0.5%. The data were also submitted as part of a second study, on yellow fever vaccine responses in identical twins. As reported in that work: After vaccination, twins' T cell response reportedly seemed partly convergent, partly personalized.

Sequenced sample: CD4+ T cells sorted from blood. The TCR sequence derives from a woman in her late teens or twenties in good health. V is TRBV4-1 and J is TRBJ2-5, with 11 bases matching TRBD2. The CDR3 coding sequence is TGCGCCAGCAGCCAAGATAGGGGGCTAGCGGGGGGCCTACCCGAAGAGACCCAGTACTTC. Translated: CASSQDRGLAGGLPEETQYF.